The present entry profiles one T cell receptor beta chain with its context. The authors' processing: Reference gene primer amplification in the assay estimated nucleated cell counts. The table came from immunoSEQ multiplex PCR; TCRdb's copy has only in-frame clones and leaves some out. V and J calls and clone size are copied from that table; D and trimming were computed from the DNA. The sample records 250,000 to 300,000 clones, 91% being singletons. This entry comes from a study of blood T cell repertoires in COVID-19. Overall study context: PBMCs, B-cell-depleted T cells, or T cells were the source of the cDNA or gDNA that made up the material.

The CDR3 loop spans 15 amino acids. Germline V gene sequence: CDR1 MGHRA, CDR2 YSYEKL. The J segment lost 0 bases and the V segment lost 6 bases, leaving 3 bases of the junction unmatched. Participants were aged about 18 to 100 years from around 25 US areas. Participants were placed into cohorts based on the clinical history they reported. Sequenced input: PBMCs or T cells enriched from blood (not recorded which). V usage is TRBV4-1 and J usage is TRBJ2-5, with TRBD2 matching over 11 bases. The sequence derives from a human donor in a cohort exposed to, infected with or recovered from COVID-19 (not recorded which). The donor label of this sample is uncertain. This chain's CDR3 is CASRRSGGDQETQYF. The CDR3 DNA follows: TGCGCCAGCAGACGTAGCGGGGGGGACCAAGAGACCCAGTACTTC.